This paragraph covers one T cell receptor (beta chain) sequence. Then a second PCR, running about 6 to 11 cycles, was carried out with a sample-barcoded 5' primer and a J-beta primer mix. MiXCR, applied by TCRdb to the 5' RACE reads, yields one record per CDR3 protein. The sample carries 700,000 to 950,000 distinct CDR3 sequences, 58% recorded once. V lost 3 bases and J lost 1, with 11 bases in between. The CDR3 covers 14 residues. CDR1 is DFQATT and CDR2 is SNEGSKA in the germline V gene (reference sequence). Investigators took about 9.1 milliliters of peripheral blood from every donor. The sample belongs to a study of blood T cells in healthy people across ages.

The chain couples TRBV20-1 to TRBJ2-3; no firm D call. The sequencing sample was made of blood. This sequence originates from a man aged 25 to 40 in good health. The CDR3 DNA sequence: TGCAGTGCTAGCCCGGTGATAGGCACAGATACGCAGTATTTT. This encodes CSASPVIGTDTQYF.